One and the same sample provided the 6 T cell receptor beta chains below, sequenced in a study of chemoradiotherapy in HPV16-positive cancers. Repertoires were generated with immunoSEQ multiplex PCR, while TCRdb's copy carries only in-frame clones and drops some. The profile shows some 11,000 clones, 85% to 90% of them singletons. The input for sequencing was blood, taken from a patient who underwent chemoradiotherapy. The receptors derive from a human donor with HPV-associated anogenital cancer.

The V gene is TRBV6-1, the J gene TRBJ1-6; TRBD1 agrees at 8 bases. The CDR3 runs to 14 residues. The germline V gene has CDR1 MNHNS and CDR2 SASEGT. V was pared by 3 bases and J by 10 bases, with 5 bases of the junction left unmatched. In DNA, the CDR3 is TGTGCCAGCAGTGACGTACAGGGGGGATCACCCCTCCACTTT. Its translation: CASSDVQGGSPLHF.

The V and J genes are TRBV30 and TRBJ1-2, with a weak D call TRBD1 (6 bases). Germline CDR1 reads GTSNPN; CDR2 reads SVGIG (reference sequence). The CDR3 is made up of 15 amino acids. Between the trimmed V and J ends, which lost 0 bases and 1 base, there was a span of 12 bases. The CDR3 bases are TGTGCCTGGAGTGTCGGGGGCTCGATTAACTATGGCTACACCTTC. Translated: CAWSVGGSINYGYTF. Supplemented by reference TRBV30 and TRBJ1-2, the full variable domain reads SQTIHQWPATLVQPVGSPLSLECTVEGTSNPNLYWYRQAAGRGLQLLFYSVGIGQISSEVPQNLSASRPQDRQFILSSKKLLLSDSGFYLCAWSVGGSINYGYTFGSGTRLTVV.

The gene calls are TRBV7-9 and TRBJ1-4, with 9 nucleotides matching TRBD1. V shed 6 bases and J 5 bases; nucleotides not matched to a gene: 10. Per the germline V gene, CDR1 is SEHNR and CDR2 is FQNEAQ (reference sequence). This CDR3 spans 16 amino acids. The CDR3 loop is CASSYNTGTGNEKLFF. The CDR3 DNA is TGTGCCAGCAGTTATAATACCGGGACAGGGAATGAAAAACTGTTTTTT.

The rearrangement uses TRBV7-2 and TRBJ2-1; D is uncertain. CDR1 and CDR2 (germline): SGHTA, FQGNSA. There are 15 residues in the CDR3. The ends were cut back, 1 base at V and 5 bases at J, with 12 bases in the middle. Here the CDR3 reads CASSLGGFGNNEQFF. CDR3 bases: TGTGCCAGCAGCTTAGGCGGCTTTGGAAACAATGAGCAGTTCTTC.

This clone was detected only once. CDR3 sequence reads: CASSWDGPNTEAFF. CDR3 DNA: TGCGCCAGCAGCTGGGACGGGCCTAACACTGAAGCTTTCTTT. V usage is TRBV5-1 and J usage is TRBJ1-1; possibly TRBD1 for D (5 bases). V was trimmed by 3 bases and J by 2 bases, leaving 11 bases between them. The CDR3 has 14 amino acids. Germline V CDR1 and CDR2: SGHRS, YFSETQ.

This clone has just a few counts. The chain carries TRBV5-1 and TRBJ1-1; D might be TRBD1 (6 bases). CDR1 SGHRS and CDR2 YFSETQ come from the germline V gene. Trimming took off 0 bases at V and 6 bases at J, with 12 bases between the two ends. The length of the CDR3 is 14 residues. The CDR3 is CASSLEQGRSEAFF. As DNA, the CDR3 is TGCGCCAGCAGCTTGGAACAGGGTAGGTCTGAAGCTTTCTTT.